This T cell receptor (beta chain) was recovered during a study of T cells in localized non-small cell lung cancer (dated by TCRdb to 2018 to 2021). At the level of the whole study: Comparing tumors with uninvolved tumor-adjacent lungs, the study looked at the T cell repertoires of about 240 patients with early-stage NSCLC. All 220 or so NSCLC patients in the cohort were treatment-naive and had localized lung tumors that were resected. NSCLC patients had a mean age of around 66 years, and 129 were male and around 110 female.

At diagnosis, peripheral blood, uninvolved tumor-adjacent lung and tumor were collected and were preserved as a mix of fresh-frozen and FFPE material. For TCR repertoire profiling, the blood samples were analyzed as peripheral blood mononuclear cells. The immunoSEQ Assay was used to sequence TCR beta CDR3 regions from DNA. Regarding the original processing steps: To compute T cell density, TCR beta template counts were normalized to usable DNA, which was estimated by amplifying housekeeping genes. Using the preseqR package, richness was estimated by extrapolating to 120,000 templates for tissue samples and 400,000 templates for PBMC samples. Clonality was calculated as one minus Pielou's evenness. Differential abundance testing on productive amino-acid clonotypes, with a minimum total count of 5 and an alpha of 0.1, was used to identify tissue-enriched TCRs. Repertoire overlap between compartments was quantified with the Jaccard Index and Morisita Overlap Index. GLIPH grouped TCR beta CDR3s together with public tetramer-defined viral CDR3s, and a viral motif had to include at least three viral sequences and show V-gene enrichment. TCRdb provides this immuneACCESS table in a form limited to in-frame rearrangements. Some clones are lacking; in checked studies, under half of them reflect an unresolved V gene, and why the rest are absent is not known. For V, J and clone size, that table is used; D and trimming come from the DNA. For this sample there are more than 15,000 clones; roughly 90% appear just once. The ten largest account for approximately 4% of the sample.

Reading from cysteine to phenylalanine, the CDR3 counts 15 amino acids. Only CDR3 DNA is held: 45 bases, read in frame from base 1. The germline V and J ends show losses of 4 bases and 7 bases respectively, and no gene match explains 10 bases of the junction. From a lookup of the germline V gene, CDR1 and CDR2 are SGHNT and YENEEA. Results and caveats for the whole study, not just this receptor: Because multi-region tumor sequencing was not done, intratumor heterogeneity could not be ruled out. Because of the exploratory design, TCR variables were selected using unadjusted p-values without false-discovery rate correction. Longer overall survival was associated with higher blood T cell density, whereas shorter survival was associated with higher adjacent-lung clonality. A median of 57 of the top 100 tumor clones turned up in the paired uninvolved adjacent lung, and fewer than 35 of those clones also ranked among the top 100 of that same adjacent lung. Uninvolved tumor-adjacent lung showed the highest T cell clonality, higher than tumor, which suggests more focused antigenic responses in the uninvolved tumor-adjacent lung.

Details on this clone: The antigen it binds to is not known. Base qualities are missing; no much larger clone stands one base away.

The TCR sequence derives from a male donor at least 60 years old with stage II squamous cell lung carcinoma. Sequencing was performed on peripheral blood, taken before any cancer treatment. Here the chain combines TRBV11-3 and TRBJ2-1; TRBD1 agrees with 7 junctional bases. For the CDR3, the sequence is CASSSPRQGGNEQFF. The nucleotides are TGTGCCAGCAGCTCCCCGCGACAGGGTGGGAATGAGCAGTTCTTC.